This T cell receptor beta chain was recovered during a study of blood T cell repertoires in COVID-19. The wider study: From the United States, Italy and Spain came samples of acute and convalescent COVID-19. In each case, the material was cDNA or gDNA derived from T cells, B-cell-depleted T cells, or PBMCs.

In the authors' methods: Amplifying reference gene primers gave estimates of nucleated cell counts. Clones were sequenced by immunoSEQ multiplex PCR, and TCRdb holds only the in-frame ones, with some missing. Clone size and the V and J calls come from that table; the DNA yielded D and trimming. In the table there are about 260,000 clones, roughly four fifths of which are singletons. CDR1 SGHAT and CDR2 FQNNGV come from the germline V gene. This CDR3 region has 14 residues. With 4 bases clipped from V and 4 bases from J, the junction kept 5 bases outside the gene matches. The chain uses TRBV11-2 and TRBJ1-1; 8 positions match TRBD1. The source of this sequence is a woman of 80 years or more with acute or convalescent COVID-19. The specimen sequenced was peripheral blood. DNA for the CDR3: TGTGCCAGCAGCTGGGGACAGGCTAGCACTGAAGCTTTCTTT. Its translation is CASSWGQASTEAFF. Full variable domain (outside the CDR3, taken from reference TRBV11-2 and TRBJ1-1): EAGVAQSPRYKIIEKRQSVAFWCNPISGHATLYWYQQILGQGPKLLIQFQNNGVVDDSQLPKDRFSAERLKGVDSTLKIQPAKLEDSAVYLCASSWGQASTEAFFGQGTRLTVV.